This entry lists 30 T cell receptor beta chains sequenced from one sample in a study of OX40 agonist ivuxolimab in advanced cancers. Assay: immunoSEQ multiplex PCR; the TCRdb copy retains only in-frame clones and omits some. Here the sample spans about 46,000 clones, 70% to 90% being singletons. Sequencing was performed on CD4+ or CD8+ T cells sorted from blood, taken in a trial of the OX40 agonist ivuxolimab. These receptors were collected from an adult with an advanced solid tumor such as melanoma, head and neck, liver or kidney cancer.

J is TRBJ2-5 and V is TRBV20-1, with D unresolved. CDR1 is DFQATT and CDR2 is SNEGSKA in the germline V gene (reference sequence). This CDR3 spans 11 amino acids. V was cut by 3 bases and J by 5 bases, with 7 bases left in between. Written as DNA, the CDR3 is TGCAGTGCTAGGCGTGGGGAGACCCAGTACTTC. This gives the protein CSARRGETQYF.

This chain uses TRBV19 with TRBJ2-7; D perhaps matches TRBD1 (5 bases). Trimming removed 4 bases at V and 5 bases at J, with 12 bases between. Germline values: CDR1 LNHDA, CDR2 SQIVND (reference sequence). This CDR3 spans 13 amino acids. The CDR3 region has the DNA TGTGCCAGTAGTAAGGGGATGGGTAACGAGCAGTACTTC. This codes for CASSKGMGNEQYF. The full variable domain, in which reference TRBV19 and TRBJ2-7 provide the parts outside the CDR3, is DGGITQSPKYLFRKEGQNVTLSCEQNLNHDAMYWYRQDPGQGLRLIYYSQIVNDFQKGDIAEGYSVSREKKESFPLTVTSAQKNPTAFYLCASSKGMGNEQYFGPGTRLTVT.

The CDR3 nucleotides read TGTGCCAGCAGTGGGCCCGAGGGGGCCTACGAGCAGTACTTC. Protein product: CASSGPEGAYEQYF. The chain joins TRBV2 to TRBJ2-7; TRBD1 is a possible D gene (6 bases). CDR1 SNHLY and CDR2 FYNNEI come from the germline V gene. V was pared by 4 bases and J by 2 bases, with 12 bases between. The CDR3 length is 14 residues.

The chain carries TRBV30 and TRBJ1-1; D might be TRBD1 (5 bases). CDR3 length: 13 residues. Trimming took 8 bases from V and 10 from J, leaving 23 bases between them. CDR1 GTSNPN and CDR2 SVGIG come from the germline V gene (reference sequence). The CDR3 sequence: CAGHGLDRGVAFF. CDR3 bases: TGTGCCGGTCACGGATTGGATAGGGGTGTAGCTTTCTTT. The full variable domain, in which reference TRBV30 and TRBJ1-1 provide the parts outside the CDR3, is SQTIHQWPATLVQPVGSPLSLECTVEGTSNPNLYWYRQAAGRGLQLLFYSVGIGQISSEVPQNLSASRPQDRQFILSSKKLLLSDSGFYLCAGHGLDRGVAFFGQGTRLTVV.

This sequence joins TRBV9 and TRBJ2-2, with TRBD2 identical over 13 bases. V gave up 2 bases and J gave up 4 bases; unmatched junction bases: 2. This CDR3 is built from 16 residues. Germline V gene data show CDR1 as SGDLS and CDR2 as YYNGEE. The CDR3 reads CASSVGTSGVTGELFF. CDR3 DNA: TGTGCCAGCAGCGTTGGGACTAGCGGGGTCACCGGGGAGCTGTTTTTT.

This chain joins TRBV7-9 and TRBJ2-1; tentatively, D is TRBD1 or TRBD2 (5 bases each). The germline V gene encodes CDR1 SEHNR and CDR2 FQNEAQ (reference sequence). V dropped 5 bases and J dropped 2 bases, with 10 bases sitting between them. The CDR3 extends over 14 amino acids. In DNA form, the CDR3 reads TGTGCCAGCAGCGCCGAGGGGCCCTACAATGAGCAGTTCTTC. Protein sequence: CASSAEGPYNEQFF.

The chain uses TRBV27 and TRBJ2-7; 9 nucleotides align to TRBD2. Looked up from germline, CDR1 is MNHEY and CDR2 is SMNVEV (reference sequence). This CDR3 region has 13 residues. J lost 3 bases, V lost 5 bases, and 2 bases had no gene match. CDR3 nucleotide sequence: TGTGCCAGCAGTCTGACTAGCGGCTACGAGCAGTACTTC. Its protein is CASSLTSGYEQYF.

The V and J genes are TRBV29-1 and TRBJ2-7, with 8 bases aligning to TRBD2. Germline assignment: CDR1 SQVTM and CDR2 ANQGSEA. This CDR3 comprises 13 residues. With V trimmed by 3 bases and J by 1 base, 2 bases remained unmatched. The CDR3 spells CSVETGGSYEQYF. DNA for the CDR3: TGCAGCGTTGAGACGGGAGGGTCCTACGAGCAGTACTTC.

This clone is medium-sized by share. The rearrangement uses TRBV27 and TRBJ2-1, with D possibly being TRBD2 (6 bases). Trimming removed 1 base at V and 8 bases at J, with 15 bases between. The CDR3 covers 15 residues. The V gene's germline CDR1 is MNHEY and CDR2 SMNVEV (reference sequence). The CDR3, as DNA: TGTGCCAGCAGTTTATGGCCGGGGGATACCCATGAGCAGTTCTTC. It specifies CASSLWPGDTHEQFF.

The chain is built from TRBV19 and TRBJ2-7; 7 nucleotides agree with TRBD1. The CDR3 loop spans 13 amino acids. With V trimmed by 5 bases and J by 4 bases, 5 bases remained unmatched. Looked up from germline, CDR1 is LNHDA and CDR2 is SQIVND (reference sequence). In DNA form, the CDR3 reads TGTGCCAGTAGTGCGGGCAGGGGGTACGAGCAGTACTTC. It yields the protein CASSAGRGYEQYF.

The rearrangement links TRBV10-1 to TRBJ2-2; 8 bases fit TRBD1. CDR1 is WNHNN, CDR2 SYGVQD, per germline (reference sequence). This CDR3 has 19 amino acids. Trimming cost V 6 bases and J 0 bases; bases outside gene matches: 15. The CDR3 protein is CASSPLVGRDRPNTGELFF. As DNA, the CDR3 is TGCGCCAGCAGCCCCCTAGTGGGTCGGGACAGGCCGAACACCGGGGAGCTGTTTTTT.

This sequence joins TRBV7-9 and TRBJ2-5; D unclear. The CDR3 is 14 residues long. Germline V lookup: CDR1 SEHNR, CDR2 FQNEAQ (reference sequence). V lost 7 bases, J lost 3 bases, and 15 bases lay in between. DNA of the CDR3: TGTGCCAGCATCCCCGATGAGAATGAAGAGACCCAGTACTTC. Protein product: CASIPDENEETQYF.

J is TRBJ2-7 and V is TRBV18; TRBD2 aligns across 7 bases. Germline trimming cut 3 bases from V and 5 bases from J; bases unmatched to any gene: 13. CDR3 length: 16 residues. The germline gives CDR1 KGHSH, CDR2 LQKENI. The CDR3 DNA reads TGTGCCAGCTCACCGGGAGGGGATTTCCCTAGCGACGAGCAGTACTTC. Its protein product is CASSPGGDFPSDEQYF. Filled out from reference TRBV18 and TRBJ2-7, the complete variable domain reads NAGVMQNPRHLVRRRGQEARLRCSPMKGHSHVYWYRQLPEEGLKFMVYLQKENIIDESGMPKERFSAEFPKEGPSILRIQQVVRGDSAAYFCASSPGGDFPSDEQYFGPGTRLTVT.

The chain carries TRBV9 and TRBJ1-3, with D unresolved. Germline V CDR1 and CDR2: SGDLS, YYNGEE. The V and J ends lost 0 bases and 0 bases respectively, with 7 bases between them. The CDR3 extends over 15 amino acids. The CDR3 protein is CASSVDGYSGNTIYF. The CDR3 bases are TGTGCCAGCAGCGTAGACGGGTACTCTGGAAACACCATATATTTT.

The CDR3 DNA is TGCGCCAGCAGCCAGGGACAGGGATGGGTGGCCCAGTACTTC. It codes for CASSQGQGWVAQYF. This chain joins TRBV4-1 and TRBJ2-5, with TRBD1 identical over 9 bases. This CDR3 region has 14 residues. Germline trimming cut 3 bases from V and 9 bases from J; bases unmatched to any gene: 8. Germline CDR1 reads MGHRA; CDR2 reads YSYEKL.

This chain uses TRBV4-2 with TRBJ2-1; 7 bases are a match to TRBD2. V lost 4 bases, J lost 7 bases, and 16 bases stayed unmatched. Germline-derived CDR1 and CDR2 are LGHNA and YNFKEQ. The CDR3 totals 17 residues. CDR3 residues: CASSPRLRRETRNEQFF. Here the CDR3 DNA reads TGTGCCAGCAGCCCTCGGCTGAGGCGGGAGACGAGGAATGAGCAGTTCTTC.

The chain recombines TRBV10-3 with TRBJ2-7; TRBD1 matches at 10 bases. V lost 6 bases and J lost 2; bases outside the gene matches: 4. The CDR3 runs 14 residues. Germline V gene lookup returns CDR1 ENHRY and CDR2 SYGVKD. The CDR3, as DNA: TGTGCCATCAGAGGGACAGGGGAAACCTACGAGCAGTACTTC. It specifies CAIRGTGETYEQYF.

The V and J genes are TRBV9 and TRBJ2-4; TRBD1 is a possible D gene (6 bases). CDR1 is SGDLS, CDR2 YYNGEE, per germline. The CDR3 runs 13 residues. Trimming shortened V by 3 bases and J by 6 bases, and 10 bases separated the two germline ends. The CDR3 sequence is CASSGLDRNIQYF. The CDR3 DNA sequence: TGTGCCAGCAGCGGACTGGACAGAAACATTCAGTACTTC.

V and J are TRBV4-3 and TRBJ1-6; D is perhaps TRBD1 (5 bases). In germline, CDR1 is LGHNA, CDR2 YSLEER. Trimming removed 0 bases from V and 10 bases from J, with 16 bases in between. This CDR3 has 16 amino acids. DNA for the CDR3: TGCGCCAGCAGCCAAGACGGGTGGGGCGCGAGGTCACCCCTCCACTTT. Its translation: CASSQDGWGARSPLHF.

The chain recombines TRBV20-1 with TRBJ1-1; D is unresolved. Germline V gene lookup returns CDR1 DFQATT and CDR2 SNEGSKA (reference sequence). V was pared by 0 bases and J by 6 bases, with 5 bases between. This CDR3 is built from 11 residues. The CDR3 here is CSAREGPEAFF. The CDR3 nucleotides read TGCAGTGCTAGAGAGGGTCCTGAAGCTTTCTTT.

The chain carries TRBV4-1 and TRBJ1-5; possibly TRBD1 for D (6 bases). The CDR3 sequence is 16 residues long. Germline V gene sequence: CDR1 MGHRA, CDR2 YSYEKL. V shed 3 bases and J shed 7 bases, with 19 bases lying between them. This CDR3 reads CASSQFQGNGRQPQHF. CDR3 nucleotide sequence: TGCGCCAGCAGCCAGTTCCAGGGGAATGGACGACAGCCCCAGCATTTT.

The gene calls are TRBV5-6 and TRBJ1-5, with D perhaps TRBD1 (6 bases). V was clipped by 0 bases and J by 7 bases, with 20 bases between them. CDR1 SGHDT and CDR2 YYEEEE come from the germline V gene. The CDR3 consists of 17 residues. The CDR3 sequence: CASSLGGDRRFGQPQHF. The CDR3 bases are TGTGCCAGCAGCTTGGGGGGAGACAGGAGGTTCGGACAGCCCCAGCATTTT.

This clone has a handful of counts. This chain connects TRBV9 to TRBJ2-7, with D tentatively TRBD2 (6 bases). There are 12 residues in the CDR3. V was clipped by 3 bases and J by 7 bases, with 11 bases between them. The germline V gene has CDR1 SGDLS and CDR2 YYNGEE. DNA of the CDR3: TGTGCCAGCAGCGCTTTGGGGGGTGAGCAGTACTTC. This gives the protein CASSALGGEQYF.

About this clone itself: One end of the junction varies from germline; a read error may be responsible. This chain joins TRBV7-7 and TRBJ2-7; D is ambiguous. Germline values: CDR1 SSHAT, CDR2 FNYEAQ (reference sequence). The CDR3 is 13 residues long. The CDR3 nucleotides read TGTGCTAGCAGCTTAGGCGTGGGCTACGAGCAGTACTTC. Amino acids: CASSLGVGYEQYF.

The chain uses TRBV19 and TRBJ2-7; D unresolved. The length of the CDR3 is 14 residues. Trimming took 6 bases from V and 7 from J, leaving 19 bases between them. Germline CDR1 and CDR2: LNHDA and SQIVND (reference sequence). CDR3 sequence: CASSLVVGPVEQYF. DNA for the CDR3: TGTGCCAGTAGCCTCGTTGTAGGCCCGGTGGAGCAGTACTTC.

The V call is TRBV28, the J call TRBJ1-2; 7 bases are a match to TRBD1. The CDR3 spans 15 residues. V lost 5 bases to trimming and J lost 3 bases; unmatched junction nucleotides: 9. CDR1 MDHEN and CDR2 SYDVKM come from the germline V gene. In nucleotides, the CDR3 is TGTGCCAGCAGTCGTCCGGGACAGACCTACTATGGCTACACCTTC. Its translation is CASSRPGQTYYGYTF.

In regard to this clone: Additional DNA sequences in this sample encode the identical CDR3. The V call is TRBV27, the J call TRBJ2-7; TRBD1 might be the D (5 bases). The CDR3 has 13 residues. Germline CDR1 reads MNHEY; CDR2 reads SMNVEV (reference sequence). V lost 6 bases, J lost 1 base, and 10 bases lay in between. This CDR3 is CASRQGVSYEQYF. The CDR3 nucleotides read TGTGCCAGCAGGCAAGGGGTTTCCTACGAGCAGTACTTC.

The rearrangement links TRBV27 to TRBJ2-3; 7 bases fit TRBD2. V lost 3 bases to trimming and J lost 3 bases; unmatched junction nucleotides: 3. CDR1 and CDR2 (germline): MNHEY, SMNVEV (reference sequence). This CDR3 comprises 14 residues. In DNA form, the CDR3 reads TGTGCCAGCAGTTTCAGCGGGACGACAGATACGCAGTATTTT. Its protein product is CASSFSGTTDTQYF.

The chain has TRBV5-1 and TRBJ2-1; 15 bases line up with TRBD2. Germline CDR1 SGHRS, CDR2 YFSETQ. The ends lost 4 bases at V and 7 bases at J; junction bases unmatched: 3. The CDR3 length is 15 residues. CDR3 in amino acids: CASSDGTSGRNEQFF. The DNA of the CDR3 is TGCGCCAGCAGCGACGGGACTAGCGGGAGGAATGAGCAGTTCTTC.

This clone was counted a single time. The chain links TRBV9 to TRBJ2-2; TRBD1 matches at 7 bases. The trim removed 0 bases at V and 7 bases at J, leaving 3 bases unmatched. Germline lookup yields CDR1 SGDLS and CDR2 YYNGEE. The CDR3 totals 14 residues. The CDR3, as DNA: TGTGCCAGCAGCGTAGGACAGGGCATCGGGGAGCTGTTTTTT. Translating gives CASSVGQGIGELFF.